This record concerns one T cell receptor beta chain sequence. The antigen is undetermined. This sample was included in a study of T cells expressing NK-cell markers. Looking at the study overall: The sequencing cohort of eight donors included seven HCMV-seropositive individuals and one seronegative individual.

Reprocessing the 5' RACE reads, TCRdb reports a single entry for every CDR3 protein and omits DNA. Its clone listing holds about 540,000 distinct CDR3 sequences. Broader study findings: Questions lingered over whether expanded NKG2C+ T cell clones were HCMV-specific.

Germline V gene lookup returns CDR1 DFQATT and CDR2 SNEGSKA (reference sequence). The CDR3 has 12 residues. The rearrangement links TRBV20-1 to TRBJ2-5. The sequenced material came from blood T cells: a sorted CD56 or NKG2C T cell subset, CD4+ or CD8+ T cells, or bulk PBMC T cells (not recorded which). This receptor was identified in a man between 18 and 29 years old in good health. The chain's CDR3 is CSALGVQETQYF.